This is a list of T cell receptor beta chains from one sample in a study of cytomegalovirus exposure and HLA in healthy donors. Libraries were prepared by immunoSEQ multiplex PCR; TCRdb keeps only in-frame clonotypes and omits some of them. The profile shows under 150,000 clones, around 78% of them singletons. Sequencing was done on a sample of PBMCs. The source is a middle-aged woman in good health and CMV-seropositive. Each CDR3 is given without its conserved first and last residue.

j_gene | v_gene | CDR3aa
TRBJ2-7 | TRBV5-1 | ASQARDRGNEQY
TRBJ2-1 | TRBV27 | ASSLDQGQARIEQF
TRBJ2-1 | TRBV11-2 | ASSGGLASYNEQF
TRBJ1-5 | TRBV10-3 | AISDTGGEGNQPQH
TRBJ1-1 | TRBV29-1 | SVLSFLGNTEAF
TRBJ2-1 | TRBV5-1 | ASSSREAGGSNEQF
TRBJ2-3 | TRBV13 | ASSLALAGYTDTQY
TRBJ2-7 | TRBV27 | ASSLWAVGPSYEQY
TRBJ2-7 | TRBV11-3 | ASSLVARSYEQY
TRBJ2-3 | TRBV28 | ASSLRTSGSQGTDTQY
TRBJ2-7 | TRBV5-1 | ASSLPEREQY
TRBJ1-2 | TRBV19 | ASSKEGQGYYGYT
TRBJ2-7 | TRBV6-6 | ASSPAGGREQY
TRBJ1-1 | TRBV28 | ASSFPDRDTEAF
TRBJ2-6 | TRBV6-1 | ASSGQNSGANVLT
TRBJ2-7 | TRBV5-4 | ASSLPLAGGYEQY
TRBJ1-4 | TRBV2 | ASRSGFREKLF
TRBJ2-5 | TRBV18 | ASCPGVQETQY
TRBJ2-7 | TRBV6-5 | ASSYRHISSYEQY
TRBJ1-3 | TRBV7-2 | ASSLAGSLSGNTIY
TRBJ2-7 | TRBV7-2 | ASSLASGESYEQY
TRBJ2-1 | TRBV5-4 | ASSKGLAGESYNEQF
TRBJ1-6 | TRBV6-5 | ASMRGGHNSPLH
NA | TRBV29-1 | SARPTSGSYEQY
TRBJ2-3 | TRBV7-8 | ASSLGTTTDTQY
TRBJ2-1 | TRBV2 | ASNGLAGFYNEQF
TRBJ1-6 | TRBV2 | ASSTQGSLH
TRBJ1-6 | TRBV6-5 | ASSYSVQGSSPLH
TRBJ1-1 | TRBV6-5 | ASSYSSRGTEAF